This entry lists 32 T cell receptor beta chains sequenced from one sample in a study of blood T cells in healthy people across ages. Next came a second PCR, run for about 6 to 12 cycles, which used a sample-barcoded 5' primer along with a J-beta primer mix. TCRdb independently ran MiXCR on the 5' RACE reads; one entry per CDR3 protein. The sample includes some 780,000 distinct CDR3 sequences, around 50% of them seen just once. The sequenced sample consisted of blood. Every receptor here comes from a man aged 35 to 55 in good health.

Ten or more counts support this clonotype. The chain is built from TRBV5-1 and TRBJ2-5, with D possibly matching TRBD2 (6 bases). V was clipped by 0 bases and J by 4 bases, with 10 bases between them. CDR3 length: 14 residues. Germline V gives CDR1 SGHRS, CDR2 YFSETQ. The CDR3 DNA is TGCGCCAGCAGCTTGGGGCAGGGAGGAGAGACCCAGTACTTC. Residues: CASSLGQGGETQYF.

V is TRBV10-3 and J is TRBJ1-1, with 7 bases that match TRBD1. The V segment lost 10 bases and the J segment 0 bases; nucleotides outside the gene matches: 8. The germline gives CDR1 ENHRY, CDR2 SYGVKD. The CDR3 covers 14 residues. CDR3 sequence: CASQGGRVNTEAFF. CDR3 bases: TGTGCCAGTCAAGGGGGCAGGGTGAACACTGAAGCTTTCTTT.

The rearrangement uses TRBV14 and TRBJ1-2; the D gene is possibly TRBD1 (6 bases). The germline V gene encodes CDR1 SGHDN and CDR2 FVKESK. This CDR3 comprises 14 residues. Between the trimmed V and J ends, which lost 4 bases and 8 bases, there was a span of 17 bases. The CDR3 region has the DNA TGTGCCAGCAGCCGGACAGCCCATCGGGGGGGCTACACCTTC. It is translated as CASSRTAHRGGYTF.

The V and J genes are TRBV20-1 and TRBJ1-4; TRBD1 is a possible D gene (5 bases). Trimming took off 2 bases at V and 6 bases at J, with 13 bases between the two ends. CDR1 is DFQATT, CDR2 SNEGSKA, per germline (reference sequence). CDR3 length: 14 residues. This CDR3 is CSARIGQWDEKLFF. The DNA of the CDR3 is TGCAGTGCTAGAATCGGACAATGGGATGAAAAACTGTTTTTT.

In this sample, this clonotype turned up once. The rearrangement uses TRBV15 and TRBJ2-1; TRBD2 aligns across 7 bases. Germline lookup yields CDR1 LNHNV and CDR2 YYDKDF (reference sequence). Trimming at V came to 0 bases and at J to 9 bases, leaving 17 bases not matched to a gene. There are 18 residues in the CDR3. The CDR3 reads CATSRDEVRRDYLGEQFF. In DNA form, the CDR3 reads TGTGCCACCAGCAGAGATGAGGTTCGGCGGGACTACCTAGGTGAGCAGTTCTTC.

The V call is TRBV28, the J call TRBJ2-3; D may be TRBD1 (5 bases). Germline V lookup: CDR1 MDHEN, CDR2 SYDVKM. The CDR3 covers 14 residues. V gave up 7 bases and J gave up 1 base, with 12 bases separating them. The CDR3, as DNA: TGTGCCAGCATCAGGGTACAGGGCACAGATACGCAGTATTTT. Protein: CASIRVQGTDTQYF.

The table lists this clonotype with a count of one. V and J are TRBV11-1 and TRBJ2-2; 7 nucleotides line up with TRBD1. The CDR3 is 15 amino acids. V trimming: 8 bases; J trimming: 0 bases; junction bases outside the gene matches: 6. Germline V CDR1 and CDR2: SGHAT, FQDESV (reference sequence). The CDR3 is CASCRDSANTGELFF. CDR3 nucleotide sequence: TGTGCCAGCTGCCGGGACAGTGCGAACACCGGGGAGCTGTTTTTT. Based on the CDR3 plus reference TRBV11-1 and TRBJ2-2, the full variable domain is EAEVAQSPRYKITEKSQAVAFWCDPISGHATLYWYRQILGQGPELLVQFQDESVVDDSQLPKDRFSAERLKGVDSTLKIQPAELGDSAMYLCASCRDSANTGELFFGEGSRLTVL.

This rearrangement joins TRBV4-2 to TRBJ2-6; TRBD1 agrees at 10 bases. Germline CDR1 is LGHNA and CDR2 is YNFKEQ. V lost 2 bases to trimming and J lost 2 bases; unmatched junction nucleotides: 6. There are 18 residues in the CDR3. This CDR3 reads CASSQTIGQGAGANVLTF. In DNA, the CDR3 is TGTGCCAGCAGCCAAACAATAGGACAGGGGGCTGGGGCCAACGTCCTGACTTTC.

The sample holds one count of this clonotype. This chain uses TRBV7-8 with TRBJ1-5, with D uncertain. Germline loops: CDR1 SGHVS, CDR2 FQNEAQ. The CDR3 extends over 15 amino acids. Trimming pared 1 base from V and 4 bases from J, leaving 11 bases between. The CDR3 DNA follows: TGTGCCAGCAGCTTAGGGTCTGTGTTGAATCAGCCCCAGCATTTT. It yields the protein CASSLGSVLNQPQHF. Combining the CDR3 with reference TRBV7-8 and TRBJ1-5 gives the whole variable domain GAGVSQSPRYKVAKRGQDVALRCDPISGHVSLFWYQQALGQGPEFLTYFQNEAQLDKSGLPSDRFFAERPEGSVSTLKIQRTQQEDSAVYLCASSLGSVLNQPQHFGDGTRLSIL.

The V gene is TRBV9, the J gene TRBJ2-6, with unresolved D. The CDR3 loop spans 17 amino acids. From germline, CDR1 is SGDLS and CDR2 YYNGEE. Trimming stripped 2 bases from V and 0 bases from J, with 12 bases between. CDR3 in amino acids: CASSVVDLFSGANVLTF. CDR3 DNA sequence: TGTGCCAGCAGCGTTGTCGATTTGTTCTCTGGGGCCAACGTCCTGACTTTC.

The chain combines TRBV7-9 with TRBJ2-7; 10 positions match TRBD2. Germline values: CDR1 SEHNR, CDR2 FQNEAQ (reference sequence). The CDR3 contains 16 residues. V lost 0 bases, J lost 5 bases, and 7 bases stayed unmatched. The DNA for the CDR3 is TGTGCCAGCAGCTTAGCCCCTAGCGGGAGTAGCGACGAGCAGTACTTC. It codes for CASSLAPSGSSDEQYF.

The chain uses TRBV7-2 and TRBJ2-1; 7 bases match TRBD2. The junction had 19 bases not matched to a gene; V was cut back by 6 bases and J by 5 bases. Per the germline V gene, CDR1 is SGHTA and CDR2 is FQGNSA. This CDR3 spans 18 amino acids. CDR3 loop: CASRPPTGGIGSHNEQFF. The CDR3 DNA is TGTGCCAGCAGGCCCCCTACCGGGGGGATTGGGTCCCACAATGAGCAGTTCTTC.

The gene calls are TRBV6-2 or TRBV6-3 and TRBJ1-2, with TRBD1 matching over 7 bases. This CDR3 is 14 amino acids long. The germline V gene has CDR1 MNHEY and CDR2 SVGEGT. Trimming cost V 6 bases and J 4 bases; bases outside gene matches: 8. CDR3 bases: TGTGCCAGCAGCCGCGGACAGGTGGGCTATGGCTACACCTTC. Residues: CASSRGQVGYGYTF.

This clonotype was recorded only once. The rearrangement uses TRBV12-3 or TRBV12-4 and TRBJ2-3; D not certain. Trimming removed 0 bases at V and 1 base at J, with 14 bases between. This CDR3 is built from 17 residues. In nucleotides, the CDR3 is TGTGCCAGCAGTTTAGCGGTACGGGCCCCTGGCACAGATACGCAGTATTTT. It translates to CASSLAVRAPGTDTQYF.

This chain connects TRBV27 to TRBJ1-5, with D possibly TRBD1 on 5 matching bases. CDR1 MNHEY and CDR2 SMNVEV come from the germline V gene (reference sequence). The V and J ends lost 6 bases and 4 bases respectively, with 16 bases between them. This CDR3 spans 15 amino acids. The CDR3 DNA sequence: TGTGCCAGCAGACCCAACGGGGGGTATAATCAGCCCCAGCATTTT. Protein sequence: CASRPNGGYNQPQHF.

V gene TRBV7-2 combines with J gene TRBJ2-7; a weak D match, TRBD1 (6 bases). CDR1 and CDR2 from the germline V gene are SGHTA and FQGNSA. The CDR3 is 15 amino acids. Deletions cut 0 bases from V and 3 bases from J, with 12 bases between. CDR3 amino acids: CASSLAKGGNYEQYF. DNA for the CDR3: TGTGCCAGCAGCTTAGCGAAAGGGGGAAACTACGAGCAGTACTTC.

The rearrangement uses TRBV20-1 and TRBJ2-3; 11 bases match TRBD1. After removal of 5 bases from V and 6 bases from J, the junction contained 16 bases not matched to a gene. Germline assignment: CDR1 DFQATT and CDR2 SNEGSKA (reference sequence). This CDR3 is built from 17 residues. CDR3 bases: TGCAGTGCTCCCACTCCACGGACAGGGGGCATCTTGGATACGCAGTATTTT. This codes for CSAPTPRTGGILDTQYF.

This sequence joins TRBV20-1 and TRBJ1-2, with unresolved D. From germline, CDR1 is DFQATT and CDR2 SNEGSKA (reference sequence). CDR3 length: 13 amino acids. Trimming took 0 bases from V and 4 from J, leaving 9 bases between them. The CDR3 DNA sequence: TGCAGTGCTAGAGATAGCGGCACCTATGGCTACACCTTC. It translates to CSARDSGTYGYTF.

The gene calls are TRBV10-2 and TRBJ2-5; 9 nucleotides align to TRBD1. The end of the DNA aligns better with TRBJ2-7, so the J call may be wrong. CDR3 length: 16 residues. Germline CDR1 WSHSY, CDR2 SAAADI. The CDR3 nucleotides read TGCGCCAGCAGTGAGTCTTTGGGACAGGGTTCTTACGAGCAGTACTTC. Its translation is CASSESLGQGSYEQYF.

The rearrangement uses TRBV7-2 and TRBJ2-3; D is possibly TRBD1 (6 bases). The CDR3 contains 16 residues. The germline V gene encodes CDR1 SGHTA and CDR2 FQGNSA. The ends were cut back, 1 base at V and 0 bases at J, with 11 bases in the middle. The DNA for the CDR3 is TGTGCCAGCAGCTTAGTCGGGACACCTAGCACAGATACGCAGTATTTT. It codes for CASSLVGTPSTDTQYF. Variable domain in full (rest from reference TRBV7-2 and TRBJ2-3): GAGVSQSPSNKVTEKGKDVELRCDPISGHTALYWYRQSLGQGLEFLIYFQGNSAPDKSGLPSDRFSAERTGGSVSTLTIQRTQQEDSAVYLCASSLVGTPSTDTQYFGPGTRLTVL.

This chain joins TRBV25-1 and TRBJ1-4; D call uncertain. Trimming shortened V by 6 bases and J by 5 bases, and 10 bases separated the two germline ends. The germline gives CDR1 MGHDK, CDR2 SYGVNS. CDR3 size: 13 residues. The CDR3 region has the DNA TGTGCCAGCAGGGGCCTTTCCAATGAAAAACTGTTTTTT. Protein product: CASRGLSNEKLFF.

This sequence joins TRBV27 and TRBJ1-2, with D hard to call. Germline CDR1 MNHEY, CDR2 SMNVEV (reference sequence). The CDR3 totals 16 residues. Trimming stripped 1 base from V and 0 bases from J, with 12 bases between. In DNA, the CDR3 is TGTGCCAGCAGTTTATTTACTGGAGAGACTAACTATGGCTACACCTTC. The encoded protein is CASSLFTGETNYGYTF.

V is TRBV5-6 and J is TRBJ2-4; TRBD1 agrees at 9 bases. The germline V gene has CDR1 SGHDT and CDR2 YYEEEE. This CDR3 comprises 17 residues. V lost 1 base to trimming and J lost 6 bases; unmatched junction nucleotides: 11. This chain's CDR3 is CASSLLGQGLGGNIQYF. The CDR3 bases are TGTGCCAGCAGCTTGCTGGGACAGGGACTCGGGGGAAACATTCAGTACTTC.

This chain links TRBV28 with TRBJ2-1; D ambiguous. V lost 5 bases to trimming and J lost 4 bases, with 15 bases between them. Germline loops: CDR1 MDHEN, CDR2 SYDVKM. The CDR3 extends over 15 amino acids. The CDR3 coding sequence is TGTGCCAGCAGTGAACCCACCCCTCCTTACAATGAGCAGTTCTTC. Amino acids: CASSEPTPPYNEQFF.

The V call is TRBV20-1, the J call TRBJ2-3; 7 bases are shared with TRBD1. The CDR3 runs 13 residues. Germline CDR1 is DFQATT and CDR2 is SNEGSKA (reference sequence). Unmatched junction bases numbered 5, after V lost 8 bases and J lost 0 bases. CDR3 loop: CSSPGQSTDTQYF. CDR3 sequence (DNA): TGCAGTTCCCCGGGACAGAGCACAGATACGCAGTATTTT.

This clonotype was counted between two and nine times. The chain couples TRBV5-6 to TRBJ2-4, with D maybe TRBD1 (8 bases). The last part of the DNA fits TRBJ2-7 better; the J call may be wrong. The CDR3 spans 13 residues. The germline V gene has CDR1 SGHDT and CDR2 YYEEEE. The CDR3 loop reads CASTQYRGGEQYF. CDR3 nucleotide sequence: TGTGCCAGCACCCAATACAGGGGGGGCGAGCAGTACTTC.

In this sample, this clonotype turned up a few times. The chain employs TRBV7-2 and TRBJ1-4, with TRBD1 matching over 8 bases. CDR1 and CDR2 (germline): SGHTA, FQGNSA. The CDR3 is 16 residues long. V trimming: 4 bases; J trimming: 3 bases; junction bases outside the gene matches: 7. For the CDR3, the DNA is TGTGCCAGCAGCTCTAGACAGGGGAGGGCTAATGAAAAACTGTTTTTT. As protein: CASSSRQGRANEKLFF. The full variable domain, in which reference TRBV7-2 and TRBJ1-4 provide the parts outside the CDR3, is GAGVSQSPSNKVTEKGKDVELRCDPISGHTALYWYRQSLGQGLEFLIYFQGNSAPDKSGLPSDRFSAERTGGSVSTLTIQRTQQEDSAVYLCASSSRQGRANEKLFFGSGTQLSVL.

This clonotype was found a few times. This rearrangement joins TRBV28 to TRBJ1-1; D remains unclear. The CDR3 is 11 residues long. CDR1 is MDHEN, CDR2 SYDVKM, per germline. The germline V and J ends were trimmed by 7 bases and 3 bases, with 6 bases remaining between them. The CDR3 reads CASKADTEAFF. The CDR3 nucleotides are TGTGCCAGCAAAGCTGACACTGAAGCTTTCTTT.

The chain has TRBV5-1 and TRBJ2-5; D is tentatively TRBD1 or TRBD2 (6 bases each). The CDR3 is 16 amino acids. Germline values: CDR1 SGHRS, CDR2 YFSETQ. The V gene lost 0 bases and the J gene lost 5 bases, with 17 bases spanning the gap. The DNA for the CDR3 is TGCGCCAGCAGCTTGGTCTCCCTGGGGGGCGCCGAGACCCAGTACTTC. This encodes CASSLVSLGGAETQYF.

This clonotype was seen just once. This chain uses TRBV6-1 with TRBJ1-2; D unclear. Germline V gene data show CDR1 as MNHNS and CDR2 as SASEGT. The V end lost 9 bases, the J end lost 0 bases, and 11 bases lay between the germline ends. The CDR3 consists of 13 residues. The CDR3, as DNA: TGTGCCAGTAGCCGAGCCACTAACTATGGCTACACCTTC. Protein product: CASSRATNYGYTF.

This chain uses TRBV29-1 with TRBJ1-1, with 8 nucleotides matching TRBD1. With 5 bases clipped from V and 1 base from J, the junction kept 3 bases outside the gene matches. The CDR3 runs to 13 residues. Germline-derived CDR1 and CDR2 are SQVTM and ANQGSEA. CDR3 amino acids: CSVYQGANTEAFF. CDR3 coding DNA: TGCAGCGTTTACCAGGGGGCGAACACTGAAGCTTTCTTT.

The rearrangement uses TRBV2 and TRBJ2-3; 10 bases are a match to TRBD2. V shed 7 bases and J 2 bases; nucleotides not matched to a gene: 9. The CDR3 spans 16 residues. Germline CDR1 and CDR2: SNHLY and FYNNEI. The CDR3, as DNA: TGTGCCAGCAATCGGGATAGCGGGAGGCTCACAGATACGCAGTATTTT. As protein: CASNRDSGRLTDTQYF.